This TCR beta chain was identified during a study of T cell repertoires in cytomegalovirus infection. Via MiXCR, TCRdb re-called the reads, giving one row per CDR3 protein. Of approximately 990,000 distinct CDR3 sequences in the sample, about a third were seen once. A remark on this clonotype: Antigen specificity is unknown.

The CDR3 is 13 amino acids. CDR1 MNHEY and CDR2 SVGAGI come from the germline V gene. The V and J ends lost 10 bases and 2 bases respectively, with 11 bases between them. Sequencing was performed on cultured CD8+ T cells from PBMCs, taken from culture after CMV antigen stimulation. The clonotype comes from a human donor in good health (CMV status not recorded). Some clones in this sample may be carry-over from other donors' samples. This chain joins TRBV6-5 and TRBJ2-2; D is unresolved. CDR3: CANGTVNTGELFF. The DNA of the CDR3 is TGTGCCAACGGAACAGTAAACACCGGGGAGCTGTTTTTT.